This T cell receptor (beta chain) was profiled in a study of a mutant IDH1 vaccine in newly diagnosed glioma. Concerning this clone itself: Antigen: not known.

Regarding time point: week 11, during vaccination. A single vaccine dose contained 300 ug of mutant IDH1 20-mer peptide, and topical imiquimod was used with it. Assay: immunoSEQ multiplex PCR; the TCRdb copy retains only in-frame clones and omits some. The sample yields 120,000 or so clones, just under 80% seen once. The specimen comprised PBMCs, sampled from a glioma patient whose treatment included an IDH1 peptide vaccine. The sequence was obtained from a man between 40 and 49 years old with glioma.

CDR3 in DNA: TGTGCCAGCAACCCCACGAAGGGAACGAACACTGAAGCTTTCTTT. Protein: CASNPTKGTNTEAFF. The rearrangement uses TRBV5-4 and TRBJ1-1; D is uncertain. The CDR3 contains 15 residues. Germline V gene lookup returns CDR1 SGHNT and CDR2 YYREEE (reference sequence). The V gene lost 6 bases and the J gene lost 1 base, with 16 bases spanning the gap. Combining the CDR3 with reference TRBV5-4 and TRBJ1-1 gives the whole variable domain ETGVTQSPTHLIKTRGQQVTLRCSSQSGHNTVSWYQQALGQGPQFIFQYYREEENGRGNFPPRFSGLQFPNYSSELNVNALELDDSALYLCASNPTKGTNTEAFFGQGTRLTVV.